This TCR beta chain appears in the sequencing data of a study of T cells in Graves' hyperthyroidism and ophthalmopathy. Findings and limits, study-wide: Blood shared most expanded thyroid clonotypes above 0.001.

CDR1 is SGHTA and CDR2 is FQGNSA in the germline V gene. V was shortened by 2 bases and J by 3 bases, with 11 bases between the two germline ends. The CDR3 totals 14 residues. This clonotype appeared many times. Its antigen is still unknown. Graves' hyperthyroidism without ophthalmopathy progression within 18 months was termed stable. Each patient was aged 18 to 65 and had newly diagnosed hyperthyroidism of under 2 months' duration. Out of approximately 10 ml of fresh peripheral blood came the PBMCs. From RNA transcripts, TCR beta CDR3 regions were amplified. HTBI primers were used for first-round RT-PCR of the TCR CDR3. TCRdb passed the multiplex PCR reads through MiXCR, listing each CDR3 protein once. The sample lists hundreds of thousands of distinct CDR3 sequences, approximately 19% occurring once.

The specimen sequenced was blood. The origin of this receptor is a woman in her late teens or twenties with Graves' hyperthyroidism. This chain uses TRBV7-2 with TRBJ2-7, with D perhaps TRBD1 (6 bases). CDR3 DNA: TGTGCCAGCAGCTTAAGGGGGTCACTCTACGAGCAGTACTTC. Translation: CASSLRGSLYEQYF.